A single T cell receptor (beta chain) is shown here with its context. Its antigen specificity is not known. No per-base quality is available; no much larger clone lies one base away. The germline V gene (reference sequence) specifies SEHNR as CDR1 and FQNEAQ as CDR2. Reading from cysteine to phenylalanine, the CDR3 counts 16 amino acids. Kept here is only the CDR3 DNA, which spans 48 bases and is read in frame from base 1. Relative to germline, V is 5 bases shorter and J is 4 bases shorter, with 20 bases between their ends. This entry belongs to a study of early T cells in non-severe SARS-CoV-2 infection (dated by TCRdb to 2020 to 2023). About the full investigation: Because TCR sequencing relied on bulk RNA taken from unsorted whole blood, pairing of alpha and beta chains was not possible.

General conclusions and limits of the study: VDJdb matching was skewed toward anti-spike CD8 responses and likely underestimated virus-specific expansions by missing private and CD4 specificities.

Set within a cohort of healthcare workers in London, UK, this nested case-control study involved weekly PCR testing of nasopharyngeal swabs along with blood sampling. Healthcare workers were recruited during the week of the UK lockdown, between 23 and 31 March 2020, and followed weekly for up to 16 weeks. The library relied on 5' RACE. This sample was sequenced with a NextSeq 500. In the TCR library protocol, unique molecular identifiers were attached to individual cDNA molecules to correct for PCR bias and sequencing error. TCR alpha and beta chains were both sequenced, and the abundances of alpha and beta sequences in each sample were closely correlated with each other. In the paper's pipeline: Decombinator V4 was used to annotate TCR sequences for V gene, J gene and CDR3. TCRs were defined as expanded if a significant change between any two time points was detected under a Poisson model with p below 0.0001. Abundances of TCRs were expressed as counts per million after normalisation to the total number of TCRs sequenced in each sample. TRAV1-2 paired with TRAJ12, TRAJ20 or TRAJ33 defined MAIT TCRs, while TRAV10 paired with TRAJ18 defined iNKT TCRs. VDJdb, accessed 1 November 2021, was searched for CMV, EBV and SARS-CoV-2 annotated TCRs, excluding TCRs annotated for multiple antigens. The raw public data were reprocessed by TCRdb itself: fastp quality trimming at Q25, MiXCR clonotype calling, in-frame beta chains only. Every entry covers one CDR3 protein and lists the most common genes and DNA from its rows. The authors' filters were not applied to this entry. The sample table holds 85,000 to 100,000 distinct CDR3 sequences, of which approximately 10% were seen once. The ten largest clones take up 4.5% to 5.5% of the sample.

Rearrangement joined TRBV7-9 to TRBJ2-5; the D gene could be TRBD1 or TRBD2, each one agreeing over 6 bases. The TCR sequence derives from an adult who was a healthcare worker with PCR-confirmed SARS-CoV-2 infection or an uninfected control (not recorded which). Sequenced: whole blood. The CDR3 protein: CASSRGDRGQRETQYF. The nucleotides read TGTGCCAGCAGCCGAGGGGATCGGGGGCAGCGAGAGACCCAGTACTTC.